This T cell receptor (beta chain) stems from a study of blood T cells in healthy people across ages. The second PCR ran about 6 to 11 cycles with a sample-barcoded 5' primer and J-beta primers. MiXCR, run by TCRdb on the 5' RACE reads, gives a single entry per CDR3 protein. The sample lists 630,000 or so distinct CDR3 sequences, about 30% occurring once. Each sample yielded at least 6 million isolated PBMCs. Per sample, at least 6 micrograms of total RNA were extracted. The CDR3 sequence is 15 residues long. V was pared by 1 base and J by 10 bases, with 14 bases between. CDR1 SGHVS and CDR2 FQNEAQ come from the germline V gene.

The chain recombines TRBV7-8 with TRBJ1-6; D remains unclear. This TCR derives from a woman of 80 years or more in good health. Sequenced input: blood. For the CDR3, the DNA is TGTGCCAGCAGCTTAGGGACTGCCATGGGGTCACCCCTCCACTTT. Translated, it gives CASSLGTAMGSPLHF.